The 9 T cell receptor beta chains in this list originate from one sample, sequenced in a study of cytomegalovirus exposure and HLA in healthy donors. The PCR contained 60 Vbeta and 13 Jbeta primers. Libraries were prepared by immunoSEQ multiplex PCR; TCRdb keeps only in-frame clonotypes and omits some of them. The sample contains about 64,000 clones, 60% to 75% of which appear only once. Sequencing was done on a sample of PBMCs. The source is a male donor in good health and CMV-seropositive.

This clone has only a few counts. The chain links TRBV5-1 to TRBJ2-3; no reliable D call. The CDR3 has 14 amino acids. Trimming took 0 bases from V and 4 from J, leaving 9 bases between them. Germline CDR1 reads SGHRS; CDR2 reads YFSETQ. Here the CDR3 DNA reads TGCGCCAGCAGCTTGGATCCAGCGCCAGATACGCAGTATTTT. Translating it yields CASSLDPAPDTQYF.

The chain is built from TRBV10-1 and TRBJ2-1; no clear D gene. CDR3 size: 13 residues. Looked up from germline, CDR1 is WNHNN and CDR2 is SYGVQD (reference sequence). The V end lost 0 bases, the J end lost 9 bases, and 9 bases lay between the germline ends. The CDR3 loop is CASSESILSEQFF. The CDR3 DNA reads as TGCGCCAGCAGTGAGTCGATTCTGAGTGAGCAGTTCTTC.

This rearrangement joins TRBV18 to TRBJ1-1, with D tentatively TRBD1 (5 bases). Germline-derived CDR1 and CDR2 are KGHSH and LQKENI. The CDR3 is made up of 12 amino acids. Trimming stripped 3 bases from V and 7 bases from J, with 9 bases between. CDR3 protein: CASSPSGGEAFF. For the CDR3, the DNA is TGTGCCAGCTCACCCTCCGGGGGTGAAGCTTTCTTT. The entire variable domain, with the rest obtained from reference TRBV18 and TRBJ1-1, is as follows: NAGVMQNPRHLVRRRGQEARLRCSPMKGHSHVYWYRQLPEEGLKFMVYLQKENIIDESGMPKERFSAEFPKEGPSILRIQQVVRGDSAAYFCASSPSGGEAFFGQGTRLTVV.

The chain recombines TRBV11-2 with TRBJ2-7; possibly TRBD1 for D (5 bases). CDR3 length equals 16 residues. Germline CDR1 and CDR2: SGHAT and FQNNGV. V shed 5 bases and J shed 3 bases, with 20 bases lying between them. This CDR3 is CASSPTSRTRDYEQYF. CDR3 coding DNA: TGTGCCAGCAGCCCAACTTCCCGGACACGCGACTACGAGCAGTACTTC.

This chain uses TRBV4-1 with TRBJ1-1; no clear D. The CDR3 is 14 amino acids. Between the trimmed V and J ends, which lost 4 bases and 0 bases, there was a span of 9 bases. The germline V gene encodes CDR1 MGHRA and CDR2 YSYEKL. DNA for the CDR3: TGCGCCAGCAGCCCCGAGGGCGTGAACACTGAAGCTTTCTTT. Encoded protein: CASSPEGVNTEAFF.

This clone came up a few times. The chain has TRBV4-2 and TRBJ2-7; D uncertain. The V gene's germline CDR1 is LGHNA and CDR2 YNFKEQ. V dropped 0 bases and J dropped 0 bases, with 12 bases sitting between them. CDR3 length equals 16 residues. This chain's CDR3 is CASSQDVARISYEQYF. CDR3 sequence (DNA): TGTGCCAGCAGCCAAGATGTGGCGCGGATCTCCTACGAGCAGTACTTC.

This clone has a handful of counts. The rearrangement uses TRBV6-5 and TRBJ1-1; 7 bases are shared with TRBD1. The CDR3 is 13 residues long. Germline lookup yields CDR1 MNHEY and CDR2 SVGAGI. With 6 bases clipped from V and 6 bases from J, the junction kept 7 bases outside the gene matches. CDR3 DNA sequence: TGTGCCAGCAGGTTCGGGACAGATTCTGAAGCTTTCTTT. Translating gives CASRFGTDSEAFF.

The J gene is TRBJ2-7, the V gene TRBV30, with TRBD1 matching over 10 bases. The CDR3 runs to 13 residues. Unmatched junction bases numbered 5, after V lost 5 bases and J lost 4 bases. Germline V gives CDR1 GTSNPN, CDR2 SVGIG (reference sequence). Here the CDR3 DNA reads TGTGCCTGGGACAGGGGGCTTTGGTACGAGCAGTACTTC. It specifies CAWDRGLWYEQYF.

This clone was recorded a few times. CDR3 coding DNA: TGTGCCAGCAGTGTTGGGCAAAGCGGGGAGCTGTTTTTT. This translates into CASSVGQSGELFF. The V call is TRBV6-4, the J call TRBJ2-2; D not resolved. Per the germline V gene, CDR1 is MRHNA and CDR2 is SNTAGT. V was clipped by 4 bases and J by 7 bases, with 10 bases between them. This CDR3 has 13 amino acids.